The 3 T cell receptor beta chains below all came from one sample that was sequenced in a study of blood T cell repertoires in COVID-19. The assay was immunoSEQ multiplex PCR, and TCRdb's table has in-frame clones only and misses some. The sample shows about 300,000 clones, about 85% of them seen only once. Sequenced input: PBMCs or T cells enriched from blood (not recorded which). These receptors all stem from a woman in her twenties or thirties who had been exposed to COVID-19.

The V call is TRBV6-6, the J call TRBJ1-4; maybe TRBD1 (5 bases). This CDR3 contains 16 residues. Trimming took off 3 bases at V and 0 bases at J, with 11 bases between the two ends. From germline, CDR1 is MNHNY and CDR2 SVGAGI (reference sequence). The CDR3 coding sequence is TGTGCCAGCAGTTATTCAGGGAGGACAACTAATGAAAAACTGTTTTTT. Translated: CASSYSGRTTNEKLFF.

In this sample, this clone turned up a few times. The chain joins TRBV9 to TRBJ2-7; D may be TRBD1 (6 bases). CDR1 and CDR2 from the germline V gene are SGDLS and YYNGEE. This CDR3 contains 15 residues. Deletions cut 4 bases from V and 0 bases from J, with 14 bases between. This CDR3 is CASSPGAESSYEQYF. CDR3 in DNA: TGTGCCAGCAGCCCAGGGGCGGAAAGCTCCTACGAGCAGTACTTC.

The chain links TRBV25-1 to TRBJ1-2; no reliable D call. This CDR3 has 12 residues. V lost 5 bases, J lost 4 bases, and 8 bases lay in between. CDR1 MGHDK and CDR2 SYGVNS come from the germline V gene. CDR3 region: CASSLGLYGYTF. As DNA, the CDR3 is TGTGCCAGCAGTCTGGGCCTCTATGGCTACACCTTC.